The present entry profiles one T cell receptor (beta chain) with its context. This sample also contains other DNA sequences that code for the same CDR3. The sample comes from a study of control samples from healthy donors and cancer patients. This CDR3 is 14 amino acids long. Looked up from germline, CDR1 is MNHNS and CDR2 is SASEGT. V dropped 1 base and J dropped 0 bases, with 4 bases sitting between them. Sequenced by immunoSEQ multiplex PCR; TCRdb stores in-frame clones only, minus some. Counted here are roughly 70,000 clones, around 82% occurring once; the ten biggest clones make up under 30%. What was sequenced was blood. The source is a man aged 50 to 59 in good health. This chain joins TRBV6-1 and TRBJ2-4, with D unclear. The CDR3 region has the DNA TGTGCCAGCAGTGAAGGAGTAGCCAAAAACATTCAGTACTTC. This gives the protein CASSEGVAKNIQYF.